This TCR beta chain stems from a study of CXCR3-negative and CXCR3-positive naive CD8 T cells. Study findings and constraints: Memory, not naive, CXCR3-negative and CXCR3-positive cells differed in TRBV-TRBJ usage.

With UMI labels, 5' RACE was used to prepare the TRB cDNA libraries. TCRdb reprocessed the 5' RACE reads and keeps a single row for each CDR3 protein, giving no DNA. The sample yields 48,000 or so distinct CDR3 sequences, of which the top ten take up 14% to 15%. On this clonotype: Antigen unknown.

This CDR3 contains 13 residues. Looked up from germline, CDR1 is SEHNR and CDR2 is FQNEAQ (reference sequence). This chain connects TRBV7-9 to TRBJ2-7. The sample consisted of memory CD8+ T cells from blood. The clonotype comes from a human donor in good health. Some clones in this sample may be carry-over from other donors' samples. The CDR3 reads CASSSPSTYEQYF.